The 10 T cell receptor beta chains given below trace back to one sample, sequenced in a study of T-cell reconstitution after alpha-beta-depleted transplantation in children. TCRbeta library construction was performed incorporating unique molecular identifiers. TCRdb redid the calling of the PCR reads with MiXCR, one entry per CDR3 protein. The data show several thousand distinct CDR3 sequences, 4% to 5.5% seen once. Sequencing was performed on PBMCs, mostly from graft donor cells, taken 180 days after TCRalphabeta/CD19-depleted stem cell transplant. These receptors came from a child under two years old who had a stem cell transplant for acute myeloid leukemia, so the T cells may come from the graft donor.

This clonotype occurred many times. A read error may produce the germline difference seen at one junction end. The V and J genes are TRBV7-7 and TRBJ1-1; weak D call: TRBD1 (5 bases). The CDR3 spans 15 residues. CDR1 and CDR2 from the germline V gene are SSHAT and FNYEAQ (reference sequence). CDR3 region: CASSFRGGGDTEAFF. The DNA of the CDR3 is TGTGCTAGCAGCTTTCGCGGTGGGGGGGACACTGAAGCTTTCTTT. Together with reference TRBV7-7 and TRBJ1-1, the CDR3 gives the full variable domain: GAGVSQSPRYKVTKRGQDVTLRCDPISSHATLYWYQQALGQGPEFLTYFNYEAQPDKSGLPSDRFSAERPEGSISTLTIQRTEQRDSAMYRCASSFRGGGDTEAFFGQGTRLTVV.

This clonotype appeared many times. The chain has TRBV9 and TRBJ2-7; TRBD1 aligns across 8 bases. CDR3 length equals 13 residues. Germline assignment: CDR1 SGDLS and CDR2 YYNGEE. The V and J ends lost 5 bases and 3 bases, in that order; junction bases with no gene match: 4. In nucleotides, the CDR3 is TGTGCCAGCAGTAGACAGGGGAACTACGAGCAGTACTTC. Protein product: CASSRQGNYEQYF. Supplemented by reference TRBV9 and TRBJ2-7, the full variable domain reads DSGVTQTPKHLITATGQRVTLRCSPRSGDLSVYWYQQSLDQGLQFLIQYYNGEERAKGNILERFSAQQFPDLHSELNLSSLELGDSALYFCASSRQGNYEQYFGPGTRLTVT.

This clonotype was counted many times. The gene calls are TRBV5-1 and TRBJ2-7; D uncertain. Trimming left V 0 bases short and J 4 bases short, with 11 bases between. The CDR3 is made up of 14 amino acids. Germline lookup yields CDR1 SGHRS and CDR2 YFSETQ. In DNA, the CDR3 is TGCGCCAGCAGCTTGGTTGTGGGAATATACGAGCAGTACTTC. It encodes CASSLVVGIYEQYF.

This clonotype occurred many times. V usage is TRBV20-1 and J usage is TRBJ1-1, with D maybe TRBD1 (5 bases). Looked up from germline, CDR1 is DFQATT and CDR2 is SNEGSKA (reference sequence). This CDR3 region has 13 residues. Trimming cost V 5 bases and J 6 bases, with 16 bases left between them. CDR3 sequence: CSAPLMGGAEAFF. The CDR3 coding sequence is TGCAGTGCTCCCCTCATGGGGGGGGCTGAAGCTTTCTTT.

This clonotype was picked up many times. This sequence joins TRBV6-6 and TRBJ2-7, with D possibly TRBD1 on 6 matching bases. V was cut by 6 bases and J by 1 base, with 10 bases left in between. The CDR3 consists of 13 residues. CDR1 and CDR2 from the germline V gene are MNHNY and SVGAGI (reference sequence). The CDR3, as DNA: TGTGCCAGCAGCCTGACAGGTTCCTACGAGCAGTACTTC. It specifies CASSLTGSYEQYF.

There are a few counts of this clonotype. The chain has TRBV4-2 and TRBJ2-5; D might be TRBD2 (5 bases). The CDR3 contains 16 residues. The germline CDR1 and CDR2 sequences are LGHNA and YNFKEQ. Deletions cut 0 bases from V and 5 bases from J, with 16 bases between. CDR3 residues: CASSQEVVAISETQYF. The CDR3 nucleotides are TGTGCCAGCAGCCAAGAGGTAGTAGCGATTTCGGAGACCCAGTACTTC.

This clonotype was seen at least ten times. V is TRBV7-2 and J is TRBJ1-1; possible D gene TRBD1, 5 bases. Per the germline V gene, CDR1 is SGHTA and CDR2 is FQGNSA. This CDR3 spans 14 amino acids. Deletions cut 1 base from V and 1 base from J, with 7 bases between. The CDR3 is CASSLGRANTEAFF. The CDR3 DNA follows: TGTGCCAGCAGCTTAGGCAGGGCGAACACTGAAGCTTTCTTT.

This clonotype was seen ten or more times. This chain joins TRBV7-6 and TRBJ2-3; TRBD2 agrees at 13 bases. Germline V CDR1 and CDR2: SGHVS, FNYEAQ. V was clipped by 1 base and J by 11 bases; unmatched bases: 9. The CDR3 is made up of 16 amino acids. The CDR3 reads CASSLGSGLAGALQYF. DNA of the CDR3: TGTGCCAGCAGCTTAGGATCCGGACTAGCGGGAGCTCTGCAGTATTTT. Together with reference TRBV7-6 and TRBJ2-3, the CDR3 gives the full variable domain: GAGVSQSPRYKVTKRGQDVALRCDPISGHVSLYWYRQALGQGPEFLTYFNYEAQQDKSGLPNDRFSAERPEGSISTLTIQRTEQRDSAMYRCASSLGSGLAGALQYFGPGTRLTVL.

This clonotype ranks as medium-sized. The chain carries TRBV29-1 and TRBJ2-5; D is possibly TRBD2 (6 bases). CDR1 and CDR2 from the germline V gene are SQVTM and ANQGSEA. The CDR3 covers 10 residues. V was trimmed by 8 bases and J by 5 bases, leaving 9 bases between them. CDR3 in amino acids: CSTEGETQYF. CDR3 sequence (DNA): TGCAGCACGGAGGGGGAGACCCAGTACTTC.

This clonotype was detected ten times or more. The rearrangement links TRBV4-3 to TRBJ1-4; no definite D call. V was pared by 9 bases and J by 3 bases, with 8 bases between. CDR3 length equals 12 residues. Germline V lookup: CDR1 LGHNA, CDR2 YSLEER. The DNA for the CDR3 is TGCGCCAGTTCGGTATCTAATGAAAAACTGTTTTTT. Its translation is CASSVSNEKLFF.